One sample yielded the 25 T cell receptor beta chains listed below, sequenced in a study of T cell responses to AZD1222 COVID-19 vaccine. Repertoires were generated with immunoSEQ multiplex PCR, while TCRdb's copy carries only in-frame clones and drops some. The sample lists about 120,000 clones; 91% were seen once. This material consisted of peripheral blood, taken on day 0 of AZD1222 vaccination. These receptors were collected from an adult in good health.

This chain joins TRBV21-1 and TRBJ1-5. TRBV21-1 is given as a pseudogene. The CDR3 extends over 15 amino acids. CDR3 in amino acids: CASSKEEGSNQPQHF. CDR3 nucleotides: TGTGCCAGCAGCAAAGAAGAGGGTAGCAATCAGCCCCAGCATTTT.

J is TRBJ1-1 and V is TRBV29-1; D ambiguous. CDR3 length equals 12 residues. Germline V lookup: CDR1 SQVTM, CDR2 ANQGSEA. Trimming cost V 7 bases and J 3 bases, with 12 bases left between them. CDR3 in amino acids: CSATGGDTEAFF. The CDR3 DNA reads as TGCAGCGCCACGGGCGGGGACACTGAAGCTTTCTTT. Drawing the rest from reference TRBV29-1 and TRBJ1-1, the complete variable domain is SAVISQKPSRDICQRGTSLTIQCQVDSQVTMMFWYRQQPGQSLTLIATANQGSEATYESGFVIDKFPISRPNLTFSTLTVSNMSPEDSSIYLCSATGGDTEAFFGQGTRLTVV.

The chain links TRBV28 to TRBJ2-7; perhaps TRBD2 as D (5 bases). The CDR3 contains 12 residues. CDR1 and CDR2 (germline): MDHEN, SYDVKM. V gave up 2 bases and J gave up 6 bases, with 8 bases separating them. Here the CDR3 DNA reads TGTGCCAGCAGTTTAGGAGGTCTCGAGCAGTACTTC. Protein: CASSLGGLEQYF. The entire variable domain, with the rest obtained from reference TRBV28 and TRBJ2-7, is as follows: DVKVTQSSRYLVKRTGEKVFLECVQDMDHENMFWYRQDPGLGLRLIYFSYDVKMKEKGDIPEGYSVSREKKERFSLILESASTNQTSMYLCASSLGGLEQYFGPGTRLTVT.

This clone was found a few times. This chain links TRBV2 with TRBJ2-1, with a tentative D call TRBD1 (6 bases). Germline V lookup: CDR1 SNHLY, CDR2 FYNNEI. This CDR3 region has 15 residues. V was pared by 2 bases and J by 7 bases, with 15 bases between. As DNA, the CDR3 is TGTGCCAGCAGTGAACGTCCAGGGGTAATAAATGAGCAGTTCTTC. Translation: CASSERPGVINEQFF.

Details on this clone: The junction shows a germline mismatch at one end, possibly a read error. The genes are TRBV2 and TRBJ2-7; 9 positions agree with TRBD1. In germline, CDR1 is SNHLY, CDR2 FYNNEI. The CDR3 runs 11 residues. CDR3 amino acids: CASSLGQGKFF. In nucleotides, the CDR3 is TGTGCCAGCAGTTTGGGACAGGGTAAATTCTTC.

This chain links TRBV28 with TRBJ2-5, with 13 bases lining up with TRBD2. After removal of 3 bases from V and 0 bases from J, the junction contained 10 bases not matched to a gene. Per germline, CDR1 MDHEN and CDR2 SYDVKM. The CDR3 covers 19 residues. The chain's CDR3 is CASSFPGTSGVTYQETQYF. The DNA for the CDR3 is TGTGCCAGCAGTTTTCCCGGGACTAGCGGGGTCACGTACCAAGAGACCCAGTACTTC.

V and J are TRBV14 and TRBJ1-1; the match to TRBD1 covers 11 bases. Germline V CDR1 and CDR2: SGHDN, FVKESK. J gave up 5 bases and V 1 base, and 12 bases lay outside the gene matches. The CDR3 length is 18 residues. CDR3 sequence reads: CASSQVGGTGGLGTEAFF. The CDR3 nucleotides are TGTGCCAGCAGCCAAGTGGGCGGGACAGGGGGTCTTGGGACTGAAGCTTTCTTT.

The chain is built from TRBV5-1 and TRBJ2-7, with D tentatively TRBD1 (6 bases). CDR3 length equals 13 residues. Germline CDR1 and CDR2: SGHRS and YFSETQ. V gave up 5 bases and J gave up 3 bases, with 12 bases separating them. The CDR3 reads CASRRTEGYEQYF. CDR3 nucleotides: TGCGCCAGCAGACGGACAGAAGGCTACGAGCAGTACTTC.

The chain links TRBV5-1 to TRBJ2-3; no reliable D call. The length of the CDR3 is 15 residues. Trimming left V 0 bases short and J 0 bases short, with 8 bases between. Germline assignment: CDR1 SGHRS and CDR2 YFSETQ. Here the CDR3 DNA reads TGCGCCAGCAGCTTGGCCCGGCCGAGCACAGATACGCAGTATTTT. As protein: CASSLARPSTDTQYF.

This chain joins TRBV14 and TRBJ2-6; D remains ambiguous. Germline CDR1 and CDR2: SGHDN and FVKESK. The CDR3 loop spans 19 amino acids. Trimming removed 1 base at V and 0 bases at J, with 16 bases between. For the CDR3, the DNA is TGTGCCAGCAGCCAAGCGTTTAGCTTTCCTCTCTCTGGGGCCAACGTCCTGACTTTC. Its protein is CASSQAFSFPLSGANVLTF. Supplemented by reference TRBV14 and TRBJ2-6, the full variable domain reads EAGVTQFPSHSVIEKGQTVTLRCDPISGHDNLYWYRRVMGKEIKFLLHFVKESKQDESGMPNNRFLAERTGGTYSTLKVQPAELEDSGVYFCASSQAFSFPLSGANVLTFGAGSRLTVL.

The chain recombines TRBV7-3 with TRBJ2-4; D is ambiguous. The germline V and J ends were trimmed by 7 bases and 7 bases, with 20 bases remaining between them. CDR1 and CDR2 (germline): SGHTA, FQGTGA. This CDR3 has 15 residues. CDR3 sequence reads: CASIKPYTVGNIQYF. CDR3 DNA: TGTGCCAGCATCAAACCATATACAGTAGGTAACATTCAGTACTTC.

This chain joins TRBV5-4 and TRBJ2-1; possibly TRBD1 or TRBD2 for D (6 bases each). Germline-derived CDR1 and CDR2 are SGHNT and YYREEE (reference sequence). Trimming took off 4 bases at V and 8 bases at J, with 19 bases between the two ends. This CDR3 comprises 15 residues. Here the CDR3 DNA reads TGTGCCAGCAGCCCTAGACGGGGGACACACTATGAGCAGTTCTTC. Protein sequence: CASSPRRGTHYEQFF.

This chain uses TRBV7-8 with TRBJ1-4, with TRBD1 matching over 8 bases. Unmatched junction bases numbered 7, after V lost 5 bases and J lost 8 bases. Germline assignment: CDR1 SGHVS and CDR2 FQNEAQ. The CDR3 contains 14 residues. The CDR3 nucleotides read TGTGCCAGCAGCCCGACAGGGGAGCGCGAAAAACTGTTTTTT. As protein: CASSPTGEREKLFF.

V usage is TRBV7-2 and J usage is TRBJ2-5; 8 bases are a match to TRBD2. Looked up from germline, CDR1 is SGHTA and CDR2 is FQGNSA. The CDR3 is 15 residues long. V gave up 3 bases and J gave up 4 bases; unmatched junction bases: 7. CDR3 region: CASSFVGGGRETQYF. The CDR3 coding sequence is TGTGCCAGCAGCTTCGTCGGGGGGGGCCGAGAGACCCAGTACTTC. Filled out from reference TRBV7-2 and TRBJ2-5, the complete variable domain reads GAGVSQSPSNKVTEKGKDVELRCDPISGHTALYWYRQSLGQGLEFLIYFQGNSAPDKSGLPSDRFSAERTGGSVSTLTIQRTQQEDSAVYLCASSFVGGGRETQYFGPGTRLLVL.

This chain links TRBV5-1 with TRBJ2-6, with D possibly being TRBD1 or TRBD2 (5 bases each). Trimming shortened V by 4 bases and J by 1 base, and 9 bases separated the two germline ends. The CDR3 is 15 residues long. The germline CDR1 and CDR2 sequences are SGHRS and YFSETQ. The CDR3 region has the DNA TGCGCCAGCAGCAAAGGGGAGTCTGGGGCCAACGTCCTGACTTTC. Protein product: CASSKGESGANVLTF.

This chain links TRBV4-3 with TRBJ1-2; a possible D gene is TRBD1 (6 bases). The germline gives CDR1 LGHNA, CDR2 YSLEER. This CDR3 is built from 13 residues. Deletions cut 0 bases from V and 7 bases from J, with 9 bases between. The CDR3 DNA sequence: TGCGCCAGCAGCCAAGACAGGGGTAGTGGCTACACCTTC. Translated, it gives CASSQDRGSGYTF.

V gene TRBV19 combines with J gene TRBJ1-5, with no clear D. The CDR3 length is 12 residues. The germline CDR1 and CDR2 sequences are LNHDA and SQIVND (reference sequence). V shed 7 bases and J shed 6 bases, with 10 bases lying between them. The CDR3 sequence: CASNTWGQPQHF. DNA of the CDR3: TGTGCCAGTAACACGTGGGGTCAGCCCCAGCATTTT.

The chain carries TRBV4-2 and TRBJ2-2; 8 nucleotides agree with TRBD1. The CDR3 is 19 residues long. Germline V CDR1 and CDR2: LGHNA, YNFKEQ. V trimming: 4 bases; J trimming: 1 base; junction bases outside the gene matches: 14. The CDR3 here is CASSPASPGTGWNTGELFF. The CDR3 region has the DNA TGTGCCAGCAGCCCCGCGAGCCCCGGGACAGGCTGGAACACCGGGGAGCTGTTTTTT.

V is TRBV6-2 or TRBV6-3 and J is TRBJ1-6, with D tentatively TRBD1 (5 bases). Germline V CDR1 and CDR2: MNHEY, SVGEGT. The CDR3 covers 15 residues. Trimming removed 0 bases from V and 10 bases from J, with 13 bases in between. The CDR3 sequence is CASSYSNQGGSPLHF. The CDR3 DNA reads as TGTGCCAGCAGTTACTCGAATCAGGGAGGGTCACCCCTCCACTTT.

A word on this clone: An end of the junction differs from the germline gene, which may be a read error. CDR3 DNA sequence: TGTGCCAGTACCCTGGGCGGGCAGAGGTTCTTC. Protein sequence: CASTLGGQRFF. The rearrangement uses TRBV19 and TRBJ1-2; D uncertain. This CDR3 comprises 11 residues. Germline values: CDR1 LNHDA, CDR2 SQIVND (reference sequence).

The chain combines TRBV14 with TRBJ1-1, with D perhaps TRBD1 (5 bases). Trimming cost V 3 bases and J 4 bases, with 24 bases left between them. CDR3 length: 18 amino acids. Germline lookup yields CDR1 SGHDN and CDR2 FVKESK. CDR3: CASSQDQSSFSGGTEAFF. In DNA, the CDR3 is TGTGCCAGCAGCCAGGATCAGAGTTCTTTCTCTGGGGGCACTGAAGCTTTCTTT.

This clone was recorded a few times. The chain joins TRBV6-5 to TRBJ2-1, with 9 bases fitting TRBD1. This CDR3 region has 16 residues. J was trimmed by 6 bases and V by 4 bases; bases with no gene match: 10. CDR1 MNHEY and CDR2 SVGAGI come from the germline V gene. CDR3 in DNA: TGTGCCAGCAGTTGGGGGACAGGGCCAATGATCAATGAGCAGTTCTTC. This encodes CASSWGTGPMINEQFF.

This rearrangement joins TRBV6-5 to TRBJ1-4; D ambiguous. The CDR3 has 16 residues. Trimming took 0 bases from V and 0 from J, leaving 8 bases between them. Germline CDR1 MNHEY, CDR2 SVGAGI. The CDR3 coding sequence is TGTGCCAGCAGTTACTCTGCAGTTGCAACTAATGAAAAACTGTTTTTT. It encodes CASSYSAVATNEKLFF.

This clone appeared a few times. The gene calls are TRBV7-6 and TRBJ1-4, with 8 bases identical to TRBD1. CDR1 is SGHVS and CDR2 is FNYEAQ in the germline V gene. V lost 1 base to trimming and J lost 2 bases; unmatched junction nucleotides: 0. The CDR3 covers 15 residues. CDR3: CASSLGTGTNEKLFF. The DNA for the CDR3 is TGTGCCAGCAGCTTAGGGACAGGGACTAATGAAAAACTGTTTTTT. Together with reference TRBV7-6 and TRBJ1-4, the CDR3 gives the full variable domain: GAGVSQSPRYKVTKRGQDVALRCDPISGHVSLYWYRQALGQGPEFLTYFNYEAQQDKSGLPNDRFSAERPEGSISTLTIQRTEQRDSAMYRCASSLGTGTNEKLFFGSGTQLSVL.

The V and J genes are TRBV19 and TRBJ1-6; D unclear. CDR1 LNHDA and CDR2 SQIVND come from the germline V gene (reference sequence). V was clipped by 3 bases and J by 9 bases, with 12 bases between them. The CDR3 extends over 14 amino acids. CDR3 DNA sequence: TGTGCCAGTAGTATGAGTTTCGGGTCTTCACCCCTCCACTTT. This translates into CASSMSFGSSPLHF.